The T cell receptor beta chain under discussion was sequenced for a study of cytomegalovirus exposure and HLA in healthy donors (dated by TCRdb to 2016 to 2017). For the study in its entirety: According to an earlier analysis of 587 of the donors, about 179 million T cells yielded roughly 100 million unique TCR beta sequences and about 280 Gb of sequence data. Roughly five DR-DQ haplotypes were handled as single units for association and clustering because linkage in the cohort was strong. Class I and class II HLA loci were covered by the typing at four-digit resolution. The number of donors typed differed by locus, with about 629-630 for A, B, C, DRB1 and DQB1, around 520 for DQA1, 600 to 610 for DPA1, and approximately 470 for DPB1. The aim of the study was to test whether cataloging public T cell receptors could identify signatures of past pathogen exposure. Using immunosequencing, the study profiled T cell repertoires from around 680 subjects and related those repertoires to cytomegalovirus serostatus. High-throughput TCR immunosequencing, statistical association of individual TCRs with disease status, and machine learning were combined to predict cytomegalovirus infection status. Alongside the repertoire data, information on donor age, sex, ethnicity and CMV serostatus was compiled. In addition to the first cohort of 666 subjects, a separate validation cohort of over 90 different subjects was used. In a later analysis, previously published TCR beta repertoires from 666 donors were re-analyzed and high-resolution HLA genotyping was added so that TCR occurrence patterns could be studied. A later genetic analysis took genome-wide SNP genotypes for about 55% of the 666 donors and used that subset as a discovery cohort. Across some 400 genotyped donors of the cohort, an average of roughly 200,000 unique TCR beta nucleotide sequences per donor were sequenced, and 15% to 20% of those sequences were non-productive. An earlier analysis of nearly 600 of the donors applied high-throughput TCR beta sequencing to assess whether each TCR beta V gene segment acted as functional or pseudogenic. Every repertoire in the discovery cohort had been generated on one and the same sequencing platform. Rather than drawing on any new phenotypic data, the later analysis identified candidate immune exposures from TCR beta sequences and the way those sequences occurred across donors. An early release covering roughly 640 HLA-typed donors comprised about 320 gigabases of sequencing data and 85 million to 100 million unique TCR sequences. The genetic ancestry cluster associated with self-reported Caucasian donors included about four fifths of the 300 to 450 genotyped donors. Broader findings and caveats from the paper: According to the authors, the approach could potentially be generalized to other disease states and immunological phenotypes. The study gave a list of about 160 TCR beta chains associated with cytomegalovirus. A further reported finding was that TCR beta sequences accurately predicted the HLA-A and HLA-B alleles for most subjects in the first cohort. Cytomegalovirus status was reported to be diagnosed by the classifier with high specificity and sensitivity in both the original and validation cohorts. Broadly in line with IMGT annotations, most TCR beta V segments showed up in productive rearrangements about 87% or about 30% of the time in an earlier analysis of some 590 of the donors. The earlier analysis of 587 of the donors excluded some 16 rarely observed V segments, including chromosome 9 orphons, because counts were too low. The presence/absence analyses assumed that sequencing depth was roughly uniform across donors, and that assumption may not be true. In this cohort, only TCR beta chains were sequenced, and detectable features were limited by the absence of alpha or paired-chain data. A cluster of highly shared sequence variants was judged likely to represent a technical artifact of the sequencing pipeline. Immune exposure information for the cohort was limited to CMV serostatus. When HLA alleles, especially DR and DQ, strongly co-occurred, TCR associations were difficult to assign to individual alleles. A later analysis found that TCR association rates varied across HLA loci, with DRB1 alleles showing the most associated TCRs and HLA-C alleles the fewest. A later analysis found that most CMV-associated TCR beta chains appeared HLA-restricted, with HLA associations seemingly driven largely by CMV exposure. Correlated functional status among segregating V segments might be attributable to linkage disequilibrium, but an unknown experimental factor could not be ruled out. Across donors, most TCR sequences were observed very rarely, whereas some public TCRs were present in many individuals. In a later analysis, about 16,000 TCR beta sequences were associated with specific HLA alleles at a false discovery rate of 0.05. In a later genetic analysis, fewer N-insertions in productive TCRs were reported among donors in an Asian-associated ancestry cluster than the approximately 670-donor mean. In a later analysis, HLA-associated TCR beta chains showed more clonal expansion and lower generation probabilities than non-associated chains that were equally common. In vitro tests confirmed that a few of the cytomegalovirus-associated TCR beta chains recognize cytomegalovirus antigens. Because some donors lacked HLA typing at each locus, the association tests relied only on the typed subset. A later analysis reported that several top co-occurrence clusters appeared linked to parvovirus B19, influenza, CMV and Epstein-Barr virus. An association between a missense DCLRE1C variant and V-gene and J-gene trimming of TCR beta chains was found in a later genetic analysis and replicated in an independent cohort. The 87-base-pair reads could not distinguish some IMGT-functional V segments, including TRBV6-2 and TRBV6-3, so those segments were excluded.

Regarding this clone: There is no known antigen for this receptor. Base-call qualities are not available, and no considerably larger clone is one nucleotide away.

The cohort was made up of under 800 healthy bone marrow donors. At the time of sampling, all cohort members were nominally healthy, though unrecorded immune exposures were likely present. The donor was CMV seronegative and was included in the group of 352 seronegative cohort members. A peripheral blood sample was collected from each donor, and TCR beta sequencing was performed on peripheral blood mononuclear cells. Genomic DNA extraction from the blood cell samples was performed with the Qiagen DNeasy Blood Extraction Kit. Preparation of the library involved the immunoSEQ multiplex PCR assay. A mixture of 60 forward primers for TCR Vbeta segments and 13 reverse primers for TCR Jbeta segments was used in the multiplex PCR. Amplification of the CDR3 region of rearranged TCR beta genes was performed with a multiplex PCR assay on genomic DNA. The amplified TCR beta libraries were sequenced on the Illumina HiSeq System as 87-base-pair reads. The authors processed their data as follows. A later analysis counted approximately 84 million unique TCR beta chains across the 640 or so repertoires, and 10 million to 11 million of these chains were shared by at least two donors. Raw reads were error-corrected and collapsed into unique sequences with a nearest-neighbor algorithm that merged closely related sequences to remove PCR and sequencing errors. Alignment of CDR3 sequences to IMGT reference sequences was used to assign V, D and J gene segments. For a sequence to be retained, at least a six-nucleotide match to both a V gene segment and a J gene segment was required. Rearrangements were called productive when the CDR3 lacked stop codons and stayed in frame with V and J; all others were non-productive. Following IMGT convention, CDR3 was defined as the stretch from the second conserved V-encoded cysteine up to the conserved J-encoded phenylalanine. In an earlier analysis of some 550 of the donors, sequences lacking an unambiguous match to a single V gene segment were excluded. In an earlier analysis of 500 to 750 of the donors, V segments were called functional above 56.7% productive rearrangements and were called segregating when the between-donor standard deviation exceeded 5%. To diagnose cytomegalovirus status from the catalog of TCR beta chain sequences, a statistical classification framework was built. V and J gene assignment, in a later analysis, came from comparing TCR nucleotide sequences with IMGT/GENE-DB human TR gene sequences. A later analysis assigned CDR3 sequences and most-parsimonious VDJ recombination scenarios with the TCRdist pipeline. In a later analysis, each TCR beta chain was defined by its CDR3 amino acid sequence together with its V-gene family, and reads without a unique V-gene family were excluded. A later analysis removed roughly 590 highly shared, low-generation-probability nucleotide sequences to deal with suspected cross-contamination and a sequencing artifact. In a later analysis, a clonal expansion index was calculated for each public chain from normalized within-repertoire ranks of inferred template counts. Generation probabilities in a later analysis came from a VDJ recombination model fitted to out-of-frame rearrangements, and those results were checked against IGoR. In a later analysis, TCR-TCR, TCR-HLA and TCR-CMV co-occurrence was scored with hypergeometric tests, and a repertoire-size bias correction was applied to TCR pairs. To estimate false discovery rates, a later analysis permuted the HLA or CMV assignments 20 times. In a later analysis, co-occurring TCRs were grouped using DBSCAN, and TCRdist sequence similarity was added for clustering within HLA-allele-positive subsets. Repertoires with fewer than 30,000 or more than 120,000 public chains, plus five repertoires with anomalous nucleotide sharing, were excluded from co-occurrence clustering. TCRdb took this table from immuneACCESS and kept in-frame rearrangements with V and J called. Such tables lack part of the clones; where checked against another copy, unresolved V genes explain under half of the gap, and the rest is unexplained. V and J calls and clone size follow that table, whereas D and trimming were derived from the DNA. The sample has approximately 140,000 clones on record, about 75% of them singletons. The ten largest clonotypes hold approximately 4% of the sample.

The germline V and J ends show losses of 4 bases and 2 bases respectively, and no gene match explains 5 bases of the junction. CDR1 and CDR2 (SGHTA, FQGNSA) derive from the germline V gene. Its CDR3 holds 15 amino acids, cysteine through phenylalanine. Just CDR3 DNA is preserved here, 45 bases in frame from base 1. The receptor comes from a man aged 18 to 30 in good health and CMV-seronegative. The sequence joins TRBV7-2 to TRBJ2-5; TRBD1 lines up with 9 middle nucleotides. Source material: PBMCs. The nucleotide sequence is given as TGTGCCAGCAGCTCAGTCGGGACAGGGCAAGAGACCCAGTACTTC. Translated, this is CASSSVGTGQETQYF. The CDR3, completed at both ends by the reference TRBV7-2 and TRBJ2-5 genes, gives the full variable domain GAGVSQSPSNKVTEKGKDVELRCDPISGHTALYWYRQSLGQGLEFLIYFQGNSAPDKSGLPSDRFSAERTGGSVSTLTIQRTQQEDSAVYLCASSSVGTGQETQYFGPGTRLLVL.